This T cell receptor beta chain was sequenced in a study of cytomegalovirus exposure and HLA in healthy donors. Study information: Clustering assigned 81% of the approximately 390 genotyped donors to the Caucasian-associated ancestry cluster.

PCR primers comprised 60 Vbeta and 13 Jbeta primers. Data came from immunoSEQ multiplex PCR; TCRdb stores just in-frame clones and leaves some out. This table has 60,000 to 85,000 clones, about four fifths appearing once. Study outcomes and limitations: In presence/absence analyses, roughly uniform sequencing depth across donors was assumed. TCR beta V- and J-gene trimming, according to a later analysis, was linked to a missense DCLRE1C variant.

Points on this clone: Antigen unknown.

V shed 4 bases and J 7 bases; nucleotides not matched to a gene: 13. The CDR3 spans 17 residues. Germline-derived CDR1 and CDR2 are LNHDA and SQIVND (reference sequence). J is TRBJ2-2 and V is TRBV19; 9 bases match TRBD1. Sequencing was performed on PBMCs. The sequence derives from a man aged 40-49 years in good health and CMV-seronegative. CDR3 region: CASSTLQGATDGGELFF. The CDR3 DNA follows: TGTGCCAGTAGTACCCTACAGGGGGCGACTGATGGCGGGGAGCTGTTTTTT.